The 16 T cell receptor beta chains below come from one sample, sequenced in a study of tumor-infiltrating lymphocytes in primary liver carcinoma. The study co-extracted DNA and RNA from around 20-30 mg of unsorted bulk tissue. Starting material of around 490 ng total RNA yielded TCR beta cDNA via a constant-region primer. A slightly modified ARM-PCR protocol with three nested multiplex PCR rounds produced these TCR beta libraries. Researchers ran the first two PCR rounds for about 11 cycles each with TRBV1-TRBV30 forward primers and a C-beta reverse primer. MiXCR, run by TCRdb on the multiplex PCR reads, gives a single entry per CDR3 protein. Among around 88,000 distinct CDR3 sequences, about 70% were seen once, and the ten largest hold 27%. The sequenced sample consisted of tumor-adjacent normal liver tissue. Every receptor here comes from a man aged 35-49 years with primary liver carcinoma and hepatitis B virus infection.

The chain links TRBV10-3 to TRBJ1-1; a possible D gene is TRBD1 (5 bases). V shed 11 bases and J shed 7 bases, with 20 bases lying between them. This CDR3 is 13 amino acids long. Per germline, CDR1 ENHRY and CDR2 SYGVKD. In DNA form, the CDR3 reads TGTGCCGCAGGGATGGTGCAGAACCATGAAGCTTTCTTT. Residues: CAAGMVQNHEAFF.

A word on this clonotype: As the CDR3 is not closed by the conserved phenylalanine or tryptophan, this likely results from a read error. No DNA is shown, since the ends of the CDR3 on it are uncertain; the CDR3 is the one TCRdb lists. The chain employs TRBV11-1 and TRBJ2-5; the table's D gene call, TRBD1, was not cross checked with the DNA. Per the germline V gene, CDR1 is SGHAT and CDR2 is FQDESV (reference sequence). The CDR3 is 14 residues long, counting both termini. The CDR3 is CASSLRGTQETQNL.

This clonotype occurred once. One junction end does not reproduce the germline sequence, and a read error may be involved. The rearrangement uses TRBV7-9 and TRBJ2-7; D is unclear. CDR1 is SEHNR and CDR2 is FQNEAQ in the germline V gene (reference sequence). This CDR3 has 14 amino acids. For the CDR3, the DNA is TGTGCCAGTAGCTTCGATAGGTGCTCCTACGAGCAGTACTTC. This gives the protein CASSFDRCSYEQYF.

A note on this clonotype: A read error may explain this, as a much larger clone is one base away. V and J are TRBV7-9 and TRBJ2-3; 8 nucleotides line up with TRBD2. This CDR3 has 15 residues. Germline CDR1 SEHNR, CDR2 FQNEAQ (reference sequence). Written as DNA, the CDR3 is TGTGCCAGCAGCTTCCGGGAGGGGTACACAGATATGCAGTATTTT. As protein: CASSFREGYTDMQYF. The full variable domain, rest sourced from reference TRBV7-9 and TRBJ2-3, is DTGVSQNPRHKITKRGQNVTFRCDPISEHNRLYWYRQTLGQGPEFLTYFQNEAQLEKSRLLSDRFSAERPKGSFSTLEIQRTEQGDSAMYLCASSFREGYTDMQYFGPGTRLTVL.

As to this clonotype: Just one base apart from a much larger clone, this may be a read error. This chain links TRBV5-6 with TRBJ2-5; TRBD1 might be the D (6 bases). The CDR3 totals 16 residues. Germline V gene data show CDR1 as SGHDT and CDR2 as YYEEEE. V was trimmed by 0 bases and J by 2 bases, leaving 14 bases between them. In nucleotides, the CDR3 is TGTGCCAGCAGCTTGGATCAGCGGCAGGGGCAAGAGACCCAGTACTTC. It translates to CASSLDQRQGQETQYF.

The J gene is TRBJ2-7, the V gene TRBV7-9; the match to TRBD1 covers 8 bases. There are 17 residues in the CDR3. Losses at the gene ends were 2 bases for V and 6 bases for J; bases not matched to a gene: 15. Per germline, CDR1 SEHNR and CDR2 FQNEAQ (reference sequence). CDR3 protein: CASSLYFVDRVPPEQYF. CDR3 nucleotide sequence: TGTGCCAGCAGCTTATATTTTGTGGACAGGGTTCCTCCCGAGCAGTACTTC.

The CDR3 here is CASSLVSGQDSEQFF. The CDR3, as DNA: TGCGCCAGCAGCTTGGTTAGCGGGCAAGACAGTGAGCAGTTCTTC. The gene calls are TRBV5-1 and TRBJ2-1; TRBD2 aligns across 7 bases. V lost 0 bases and J lost 9; bases outside the gene matches: 9. The CDR3 consists of 15 residues. Germline V gene sequence: CDR1 SGHRS, CDR2 YFSETQ.

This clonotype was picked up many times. The CDR3 sequence: CAISETTSYEQYF. CDR3 coding DNA: TGTGCCATCAGTGAGACCACCTCCTACGAGCAGTACTTC. The chain recombines TRBV10-3 with TRBJ2-7, with D unclear. Germline V gives CDR1 ENHRY, CDR2 SYGVKD. V was trimmed by 2 bases and J by 0 bases, leaving 5 bases between them. CDR3 size: 13 residues.

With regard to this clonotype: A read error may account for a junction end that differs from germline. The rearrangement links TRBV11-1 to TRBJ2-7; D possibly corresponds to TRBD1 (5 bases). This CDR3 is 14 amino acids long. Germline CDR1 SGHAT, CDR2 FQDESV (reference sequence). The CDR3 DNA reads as TGCGCCAGCAGCCCCTCCCAGGGTTCCTACGAACTGTACTTC. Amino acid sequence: CASSPSQGSYELYF. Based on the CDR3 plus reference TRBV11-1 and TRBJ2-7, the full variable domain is EAEVAQSPRYKITEKSQAVAFWCDPISGHATLYWYRQILGQGPELLVQFQDESVVDDSQLPKDRFSAERLKGVDSTLKIQPAELGDSAMYLCASSPSQGSYELYFGPGTRLTVT.

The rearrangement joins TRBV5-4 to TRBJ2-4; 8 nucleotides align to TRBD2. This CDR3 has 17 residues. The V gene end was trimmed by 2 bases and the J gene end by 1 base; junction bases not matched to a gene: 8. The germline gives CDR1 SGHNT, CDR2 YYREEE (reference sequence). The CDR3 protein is CASSFNSGSTAKNIQYF. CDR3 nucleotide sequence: TGTGCCAGCAGCTTTAACAGCGGGAGTACCGCCAAAAACATTCAGTACTTC.

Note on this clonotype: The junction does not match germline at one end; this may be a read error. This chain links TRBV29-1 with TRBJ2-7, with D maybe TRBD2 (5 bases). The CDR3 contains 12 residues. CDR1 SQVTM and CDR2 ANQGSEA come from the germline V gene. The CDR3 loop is CSVDDLGREQHF. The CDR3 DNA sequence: TGCAGCGTTGATGATCTAGGGAGAGAGCAGCACTTC.

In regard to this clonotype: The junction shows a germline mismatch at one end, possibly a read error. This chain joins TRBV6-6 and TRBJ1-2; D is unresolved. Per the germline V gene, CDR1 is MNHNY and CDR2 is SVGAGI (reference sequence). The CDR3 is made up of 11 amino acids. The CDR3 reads CASSYSNELTF. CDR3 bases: TGTGCCAGCAGTTACTCGAATGAGCTCACATTC.

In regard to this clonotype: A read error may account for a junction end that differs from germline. The CDR3 sequence: CASTRLEVRETQYF. DNA for the CDR3: TGTGCTAGCACAAGACTGGAAGTCCGGGAGACCCAGTACTTC. The V call is TRBV11-2, the J call TRBJ2-5; D remains unclear. CDR3 length equals 14 residues. Looked up from germline, CDR1 is SGHAT and CDR2 is FQNNGV.

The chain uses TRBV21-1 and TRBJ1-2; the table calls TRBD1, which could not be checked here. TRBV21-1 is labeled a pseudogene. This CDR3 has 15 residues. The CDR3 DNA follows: TGTGCCAGCAGCAAAGGGAGACAGGACTCGGAGGGCTACACCTTC. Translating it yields CASSKGRQDSEGYTF.

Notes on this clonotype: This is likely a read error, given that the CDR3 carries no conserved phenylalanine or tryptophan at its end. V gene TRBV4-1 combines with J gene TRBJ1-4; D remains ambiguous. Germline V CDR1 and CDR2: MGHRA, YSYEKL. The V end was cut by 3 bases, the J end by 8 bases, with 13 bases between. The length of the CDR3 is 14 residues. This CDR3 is CASSHLDGEEKLFL. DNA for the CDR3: TGCGCCAGCAGCCACTTGGACGGTGAGGAAAAACTGTTTCTT.

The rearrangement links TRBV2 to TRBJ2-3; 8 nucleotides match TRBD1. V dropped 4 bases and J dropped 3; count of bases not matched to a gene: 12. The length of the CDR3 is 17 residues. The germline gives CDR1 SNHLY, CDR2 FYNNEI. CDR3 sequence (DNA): TGTGCCAGCAGTGCCAATCCAGGGGGCGCAAGGACAGATACGCAGTATTTT. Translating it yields CASSANPGGARTDTQYF.